The rows below give T cell receptor beta chains drawn from one sample of a study of T cell therapy after organ transplantation. The antigens for these receptors are not known. Assay used: immunoSEQ multiplex PCR; TCRdb lists only in-frame clones, some missing. Of about 50,000 clones in the sample, approximately 94% are singletons; the top ten hold around 3%. The source material was CD8+ T cells from blood, sampled before autologous CMV-specific T cell therapy. Receptors were obtained from a human patient who had received a solid organ transplant and had CMV disease. Both conserved end residues are part of each CDR3. A D gene is named only where the DNA matches it firmly. Not every row has a clone size; where given, it reads once, few, many or a size class.

v_gene,abundance,j_gene,d_gene,CDR3aa,CDR3nt
TRBV7-9,-,TRBJ2-1,-,CASSLAGGWDEQFF,TGTGCCAGCAGCTTAGCGGGAGGATGGGATGAGCAGTTCTTC
TRBV5-6,-,TRBJ1-1,-,CASSPLIDPEAFF,TGTGCCAGCAGCCCCCTCATCGACCCTGAAGCTTTCTTT
TRBV30,-,TRBJ1-5,-,CAWSTWEGQPQHF,TGTGCCTGGAGTACGTGGGAGGGGCAGCCCCAGCATTTT
TRBV19,-,TRBJ2-7,TRBD1,CASSLGQDGGEQYF,TGTGCCAGTAGCTTGGGACAGGACGGAGGGGAGCAGTACTTC
TRBV29-1,-,TRBJ2-1,TRBD2,CSVEGGTSGRIFSYNEQFF,TGCAGCGTTGAGGGAGGGACTAGCGGGAGGATATTTTCCTACAATGAGCAGTTCTTC
TRBV19,-,TRBJ2-2,TRBD1,CASSIAIRGTGTSNTGELFF,TGTGCCAGTAGTATAGCCATTCGCGGGACAGGGACATCGAACACCGGGGAGCTGTTTTTT
TRBV19,-,TRBJ2-7,-,CASSRGAYEQYF,TGTGCCAGTAGCCGGGGGGCATACGAGCAGTACTTC
TRBV2,-,TRBJ2-1,-,CASSDLFDLGHYNEQFF,TGTGCCAGCAGTGATCTATTTGATCTGGGACATTACAATGAGCAGTTCTTC
TRBV6-5,-,TRBJ1-1,-,CASSSLGSFVEAFF,TGTGCCAGCAGTTCCCTAGGCTCGTTCGTTGAAGCTTTCTTT
TRBV4-3,-,TRBJ2-7,TRBD2,CASSQELAGGLYEQYF,TGCGCCAGCAGCCAAGAATTAGCGGGGGGCCTCTACGAGCAGTACTTC
TRBV27,-,TRBJ1-1,TRBD1,CASSFRGPNTEAFF,TGTGCCAGCAGTTTCAGGGGGCCGAACACTGAAGCTTTCTTT
TRBV27,-,TRBJ1-5,-,CASRTGGRGGHQPQHF,TGTGCCAGCAGGACGGGGGGGAGAGGGGGGCATCAGCCCCAGCATTTT
TRBV4-3,few,TRBJ2-1,TRBD1,CASSQGTGGLVGDEQFF,TGCGCCAGCAGCCAGGGGACAGGGGGTCTGGTTGGGGATGAGCAGTTCTTC
TRBV7-8,-,TRBJ2-7,-,CASSPRTFYEQYF,TGTGCCAGCAGCCCCAGAACTTTCTACGAGCAGTACTTC
TRBV27,-,TRBJ2-1,-,CASSLGPHNEQFF,TGTGCCAGCAGTTTAGGTCCCCACAATGAGCAGTTCTTC
TRBV4-1,-,TRBJ2-1,TRBD2,CASSQRTSAPAYNEQFF,TGCGCCAGCAGCCAACGCACTAGCGCCCCGGCCTACAATGAGCAGTTCTTC
TRBV11-3,-,TRBJ2-7,-,CASSPDRHHEQYF,TGTGCCAGCAGCCCCGACAGGCACCACGAGCAGTACTTC
TRBV20-1,-,TRBJ2-7,-,CSAPAEYEQYF,TGCAGCGCGCCGGCCGAATACGAGCAGTACTTC
TRBV6-5,-,TRBJ2-7,TRBD1,CASSYGTGGYEQYF,TGTGCCAGCAGTTACGGGACAGGGGGCTACGAGCAGTACTTC
TRBV6-5,-,TRBJ2-7,TRBD1,CASSYQTGGPYEQYF,TGTGCCAGCAGTTACCAGACAGGGGGCCCCTACGAGCAGTACTTC
TRBV6-5,-,TRBJ2-1,TRBD1,CASRKRLGQYNEQFF,TGTGCCAGCAGGAAAAGGTTGGGACAGTACAATGAGCAGTTCTTC
TRBV15,-,TRBJ1-1,-,CATSRDGVETVVGGEAFF,TGTGCCACCAGCAGAGATGGAGTAGAGACAGTGGTCGGGGGTGAAGCTTTCTTT
TRBV6-5,-,TRBJ2-7,TRBD1,CASRPQGVGYEQYF,TGTGCCAGCAGACCACAGGGGGTGGGCTACGAGCAGTACTTC
TRBV30,-,TRBJ2-7,-,CAWSYGQTYEQYF,TGTGCCTGGAGTTACGGACAGACCTACGAGCAGTACTTC
TRBV6-5,-,TRBJ1-1,-,CASRPGTGNTEAFF,TGTGCCAGCAGGCCAGGGACCGGGAACACTGAAGCTTTCTTT
TRBV2,-,TRBJ1-4,-,CATRGIGKLFF,TGTGCCACCAGGGGAATAGGAAAACTGTTTTTT
TRBV11-2,-,TRBJ2-7,-,CASSRPAGSYEQYF,TGTGCCAGCAGCCGACCCGCGGGAAGCTACGAGCAGTACTTC
TRBV7-9,-,TRBJ2-7,-,CASSAPTTYEQYF,TGTGCCAGCAGCGCTCCTACTACGTACGAGCAGTACTTC
TRBV6-1,-,TRBJ1-1,-,CATGSTEAFF,TGTGCCACTGGATCGACTGAAGCTTTCTTT
TRBV6-1,few,TRBJ1-2,-,CASSEGGSQYGYTF,TGTGCCAGCAGTGAGGGGGGCTCTCAGTATGGCTACACCTTC
TRBV19,-,TRBJ1-2,-,CASSKLGEPERGYTF,TGTGCCAGTAGTAAATTGGGAGAGCCGGAACGGGGCTACACCTTC
TRBV5-1,-,TRBJ1-4,-,CASNEDRTEKLFF,TGCGCCAGCAATGAGGACAGAACTGAAAAACTGTTTTTT
TRBV9,once,TRBJ2-7,-,CASSAWGGGNEQYF,TGTGCCAGCAGCGCCTGGGGAGGTGGTAACGAGCAGTACTTC
TRBV5-6,-,TRBJ2-3,-,CASSASTDTQYF,TGTGCCAGCAGCGCTAGCACAGATACGCAGTATTTT
TRBV7-9,-,TRBJ2-7,-,CASSLELAIDEQYF,TGTGCCAGCAGCTTAGAGTTAGCGATCGACGAGCAGTACTTC
TRBV5-5,-,TRBJ2-7,-,CASSLARRSYEQYF,TGTGCCAGCAGCTTGGCGAGGCGATCCTACGAGCAGTACTTC
TRBV6-5,-,TRBJ1-1,-,CASSYFVPLGTEAFF,TGTGCCAGCAGTTACTTCGTCCCACTCGGCACTGAAGCTTTCTTT
TRBV5-1,-,TRBJ2-7,-,CASSLSDYEQYF,TGCGCCAGCAGCTTGTCAGACTACGAGCAGTACTTC
TRBV2,-,TRBJ2-4,-,CASSGLPEENIQYF,TGTGCCAGCAGTGGGCTCCCGGAGGAAAACATTCAGTACTTC
TRBV30,-,TRBJ2-3,-,CAWSDGKLTDTQYF,TGTGCCTGGAGTGACGGGAAACTCACGGATACGCAGTATTTT
TRBV7-8,-,TRBJ2-1,TRBD1,CASSLGITGGAYNEQFF,TGTGCCAGCAGCTTAGGGATAACAGGGGGCGCTTACAATGAGCAGTTCTTC
TRBV5-4,-,TRBJ2-7,-,CASSLANEQYF,TGTGCCAGCAGCTTGGCCAACGAGCAGTACTTC
TRBV6-5,-,TRBJ1-4,-,CASSYRGATNEKLFF,TGTGCCAGCAGTTACCGAGGGGCCACTAATGAAAAACTGTTTTTT